This T cell receptor beta chain is from a study of beta chain features in type 1 diabetes. V lost 3 bases to trimming and J lost 3 bases; unmatched junction nucleotides: 15. The germline CDR1 and CDR2 sequences are WSHSY and SAAADI. The CDR3 loop spans 19 amino acids. The sequenced template was cDNA made from the entire isolated RNA. Clones were sequenced by immunoSEQ multiplex PCR, and TCRdb holds only the in-frame ones, with some missing. The sample consists of about 370,000 clones, over 12% of them appearing once. This clone was seen only a few times. Sequenced input: naive CD4+ T cells from blood. The chain has TRBV10-2 and TRBJ2-3; 10 bases fit TRBD2. The clonotype was recovered from a woman between 18 and 29 years old in good health. CDR3 DNA: TGCGCCAGCAGTGAAGGTAGCGGGAGGACCAGGGGAGCGACAGATACGCAGTATTTT. Translating gives CASSEGSGRTRGATDTQYF.